Presented here are 30 T cell receptor beta chains from one specimen sequenced in a study of cytomegalovirus exposure and HLA in healthy donors. PCR was performed using 60 Vbeta and 13 Jbeta primers. The table came from immunoSEQ multiplex PCR; TCRdb's copy has only in-frame clones and leaves some out. The sample yields some 170,000 clones, 9.5% seen once. The sequenced sample was PBMCs. These receptors were taken from a young woman in good health and CMV-seropositive.

This clone came up a few times. The identical CDR3 is also encoded by other nucleotide sequences in the sample. The chain uses TRBV2 and TRBJ1-2; D uncertain. Trimming cost V 9 bases and J 2 bases, with 10 bases left between them. This CDR3 has 12 amino acids. Germline V gene lookup returns CDR1 SNHLY and CDR2 FYNNEI. CDR3 amino acids: CASSTRNYGYTF. In nucleotides, the CDR3 is TGTGCCAGTTCTACTAGGAACTATGGCTACACCTTC. The whole variable domain, remainder taken from reference TRBV2 and TRBJ1-2, is EPEVTQTPSHQVTQMGQEVILRCVPISNHLYFYWYRQILGQKVEFLVSFYNNEISEKSEIFDDQFSVERPDGSNFTLKIRSTKLEDSAMYFCASSTRNYGYTFGSGTRLTVV.

In DNA, the CDR3 is TGTGCCAGTAGTTTGGGACTTCACAACACTGAAGCTTTCTTT. Protein sequence: CASSLGLHNTEAFF. This chain links TRBV19 with TRBJ1-1; D may be TRBD1 (5 bases). From germline, CDR1 is LNHDA and CDR2 SQIVND (reference sequence). With 5 bases removed from V and 2 bases from J, the gap between germline ends came to 12 bases. The CDR3 is 14 amino acids. Based on the CDR3 plus reference TRBV19 and TRBJ1-1, the full variable domain is DGGITQSPKYLFRKEGQNVTLSCEQNLNHDAMYWYRQDPGQGLRLIYYSQIVNDFQKGDIAEGYSVSREKKESFPLTVTSAQKNPTAFYLCASSLGLHNTEAFFGQGTRLTVV.

This clone turned up a few times. This CDR3 reads CASSVKPGNFLAKNIQYF. The CDR3 nucleotides are TGTGCCAGCAGTGTAAAGCCGGGGAACTTCCTAGCCAAAAACATTCAGTACTTC. The V and J genes are TRBV6-1 and TRBJ2-4, with a tentative D call TRBD2 (5 bases). CDR1 is MNHNS and CDR2 is SASEGT in the germline V gene. There are 18 residues in the CDR3. Trimming took 4 bases from V and 0 from J, leaving 19 bases between them.

This clone was seen a single time. The rearrangement uses TRBV5-3 and TRBJ2-5; the match to TRBD2 covers 9 bases. TRBV5-3 is flagged as an ORF with uncertain function. V was clipped by 1 base and J by 5 bases; unmatched bases: 12. This CDR3 is built from 17 residues. In DNA form, the CDR3 reads TGTGCCAGAAGCTTGCCGGCTAGCGGGGCCGGGATGGAGACCCAGTACTTC. Translation gives CARSLPASGAGMETQYF.

The sample holds a few counts of this clone. J is TRBJ2-1 and V is TRBV6-5; D gene unclear. V was pared by 9 bases and J by 1 base, with 13 bases between. Germline V lookup: CDR1 MNHEY, CDR2 SVGAGI. The CDR3 has 14 amino acids. The CDR3 reads CASCPRTSYNEQFF. The DNA for the CDR3 is TGTGCCAGTTGCCCCCGTACTTCCTACAATGAGCAGTTCTTC.

This clone was found a few times. The chain carries TRBV19 and TRBJ1-2; D is uncertain. The germline V gene has CDR1 LNHDA and CDR2 SQIVND (reference sequence). V was trimmed by 3 bases and J by 6 bases, leaving 11 bases between them. The CDR3 has 13 amino acids. The CDR3 DNA reads as TGTGCCAGTAGTATGGGCAGCCGGAATGGCTACACCTTC. It encodes CASSMGSRNGYTF.

The V gene is TRBV7-9, the J gene TRBJ1-2; D unresolved. V shed 5 bases and J shed 0 bases, with 22 bases lying between them. Germline-derived CDR1 and CDR2 are SEHNR and FQNEAQ (reference sequence). The CDR3 runs 18 residues. This chain's CDR3 is CASSPRSGRQLANYGYTF. CDR3 coding DNA: TGTGCCAGCAGCCCCCGAAGCGGCAGGCAGTTAGCTAACTATGGCTACACCTTC.

This clone was recorded a few times. The V and J genes are TRBV10-2 and TRBJ1-2; a possible D gene is TRBD1 (5 bases). The V end was cut by 4 bases, the J end by 12 bases, with 24 bases between. CDR1 WSHSY and CDR2 SAAADI come from the germline V gene. The CDR3 loop spans 15 amino acids. CDR3 nucleotides: TGCGCCAGCAGTGCCGCTGCGGCCTCAACAGGCGGTAACACCTTC. It encodes CASSAAAASTGGNTF.

This clone has only a few counts. The V call is TRBV28, the J call TRBJ1-2; a possible D gene is TRBD1 (6 bases). Germline lookup yields CDR1 MDHEN and CDR2 SYDVKM. The CDR3 extends over 16 amino acids. V gave up 5 bases and J gave up 1 base, with 17 bases separating them. CDR3 sequence reads: CASSPITGPYNYGYTF. DNA for the CDR3: TGTGCCAGCAGTCCAATAACAGGGCCCTATAACTATGGCTACACCTTC.

In this sample, this clone turned up a few times. The chain carries TRBV7-9 and TRBJ1-1; a weak D match, TRBD1 (6 bases). Between the trimmed V and J ends, which lost 3 bases and 4 bases, there was a span of 9 bases. CDR3 size: 13 residues. The V gene's germline CDR1 is SEHNR and CDR2 FQNEAQ (reference sequence). The CDR3 sequence is CASSFTGLTEAFF. As DNA, the CDR3 is TGTGCCAGCAGCTTTACAGGGCTCACTGAAGCTTTCTTT.

This clone has just a few counts. The chain carries TRBV5-1 and TRBJ1-2, with TRBD1 matching over 7 bases. Germline assignment: CDR1 SGHRS and CDR2 YFSETQ. The CDR3 consists of 15 residues. The J segment lost 2 bases and the V segment lost 5 bases, leaving 9 bases of the junction unmatched. The CDR3 DNA follows: TGCGCCAGCAGGTTCGACTTACAGGGGAACTATGGCTACACCTTC. Translating gives CASRFDLQGNYGYTF.

This clone was counted a few times. The chain combines TRBV5-1 with TRBJ2-7, with a weak D call TRBD1 (6 bases). The CDR3 has 13 residues. Germline values: CDR1 SGHRS, CDR2 YFSETQ. The V end lost 4 bases, the J end lost 3 bases, and 11 bases lay between the germline ends. CDR3 protein: CASSVTGSYEQYF. CDR3 DNA sequence: TGCGCCAGCAGCGTAACAGGGAGCTACGAGCAGTACTTC.

The V gene is TRBV5-1, the J gene TRBJ1-2; D is possibly TRBD1 (6 bases). This CDR3 is 14 amino acids long. Germline lookup yields CDR1 SGHRS and CDR2 YFSETQ. V was trimmed by 3 bases and J by 7 bases, leaving 16 bases between them. The CDR3, as DNA: TGCGCCAGCAGCTCCGGGTCGACGACAGGTGGCTACACCTTC. It yields the protein CASSSGSTTGGYTF.

The sample holds a few counts of this clone. The J gene is TRBJ2-1, the V gene TRBV5-6; the D gene is possibly TRBD2 (5 bases). The V end lost 1 base, the J end lost 3 bases, and 17 bases lay between the germline ends. Germline assignment: CDR1 SGHDT and CDR2 YYEEEE. This CDR3 spans 17 amino acids. The CDR3 DNA reads TGTGCCAGCAGCTTGCTTCCAGGCCAGCGGCTCTACAATGAGCAGTTCTTC. Amino acid sequence: CASSLLPGQRLYNEQFF. The entire variable domain, with the rest obtained from reference TRBV5-6 and TRBJ2-1, is as follows: DAGVTQSPTHLIKTRGQQVTLRCSPKSGHDTVSWYQQALGQGPQFIFQYYEEEERQRGNFPDRFSGHQFPNYSSELNVNALLLGDSALYLCASSLLPGQRLYNEQFFGPGTRLTVL.

This clone was seen a handful of times. This rearrangement joins TRBV6-5 to TRBJ2-2; D ambiguous. The V gene lost 6 bases and the J gene lost 1 base, with 9 bases spanning the gap. CDR3 length: 14 residues. CDR1 is MNHEY and CDR2 is SVGAGI in the germline V gene. The CDR3: CASSLTRNTGELFF. The CDR3 DNA sequence: TGTGCCAGCAGCCTTACACGGAACACCGGGGAGCTGTTTTTT.

This clone was found a few times. V gene TRBV9 combines with J gene TRBJ1-1; weak D call: TRBD1 (5 bases). Looked up from germline, CDR1 is SGDLS and CDR2 is YYNGEE. This CDR3 comprises 12 residues. The V end lost 6 bases, the J end lost 5 bases, and 11 bases lay between the germline ends. The CDR3 sequence is CASTTGVTEAFF. CDR3 sequence (DNA): TGTGCCAGCACCACAGGTGTAACTGAAGCTTTCTTT.

As regards this clone: Sequence at one end of the junction differs from germline and may be a read error. The CDR3 protein is CASSLYTNTEELFF. For the CDR3, the DNA is TGTGCCAGCAGCTTGTACACTAACACCGAGGAGCTGTTTTTT. This sequence joins TRBV5-6 and TRBJ2-2, with no clear D. This CDR3 is 14 amino acids long. Per the germline V gene, CDR1 is SGHDT and CDR2 is YYEEEE.

This clone was observed a few times. The chain employs TRBV6-1 and TRBJ2-7; 10 bases line up with TRBD1. The CDR3 length is 15 residues. Per the germline V gene, CDR1 is MNHNS and CDR2 is SASEGT. The V and J ends lost 1 base and 2 bases, in that order; junction bases with no gene match: 2. CDR3 loop: CASSEGGQGTYEQYF. The CDR3 DNA sequence: TGTGCCAGCAGTGAAGGGGGACAGGGGACCTACGAGCAGTACTTC.

This chain connects TRBV29-1 to TRBJ2-7; a possible D gene is TRBD1 (5 bases). This CDR3 is 14 amino acids long. V dropped 5 bases and J dropped 0 bases, with 14 bases sitting between them. Germline CDR1 and CDR2: SQVTM and ANQGSEA. The CDR3 nucleotides read TGCAGCGTTATTGGCAGGGAAAGCTCCTACGAGCAGTACTTC. It translates to CSVIGRESSYEQYF.

This clone was seen only a few times. The genes are TRBV30 and TRBJ2-7; perhaps TRBD2 as D (7 bases). Germline CDR1 and CDR2: GTSNPN and SVGIG (reference sequence). Trimming stripped 4 bases from V and 3 bases from J, with 25 bases between. The CDR3 consists of 17 residues. The CDR3 region has the DNA TGTGCCTGGACTCTAGCGGTCTCTATACGGGGGCACTACGAGCAGTACTTC. It codes for CAWTLAVSIRGHYEQYF. Full variable domain (rest looked up from reference TRBV30 and TRBJ2-7): SQTIHQWPATLVQPVGSPLSLECTVEGTSNPNLYWYRQAAGRGLQLLFYSVGIGQISSEVPQNLSASRPQDRQFILSSKKLLLSDSGFYLCAWTLAVSIRGHYEQYFGPGTRLTVT.

In its sample, this clone was seen a few times. The V gene is TRBV5-1, the J gene TRBJ2-1, with 11 positions matching TRBD2. Losses at the gene ends were 5 bases for V and 7 bases for J; bases not matched to a gene: 8. Germline lookup yields CDR1 SGHRS and CDR2 YFSETQ. The CDR3 is made up of 15 amino acids. The DNA for the CDR3 is TGCGCCAGCAGGGGGGGACTAGCGGACGGTAATGAGCAGTTCTTC. The encoded protein is CASRGGLADGNEQFF.

The J gene is TRBJ2-7, the V gene TRBV7-8; 7 bases fit TRBD1. The germline V gene has CDR1 SGHVS and CDR2 FQNEAQ. CDR3 length equals 16 residues. J gave up 1 base and V 5 bases, and 11 bases lay outside the gene matches. The CDR3 spells CASSGRQGYPSYEQYF. In nucleotides, the CDR3 is TGTGCCAGCAGCGGCCGACAGGGCTACCCTTCCTACGAGCAGTACTTC. The full variable domain, with the rest looked up from reference TRBV7-8 and TRBJ2-7, is GAGVSQSPRYKVAKRGQDVALRCDPISGHVSLFWYQQALGQGPEFLTYFQNEAQLDKSGLPSDRFFAERPEGSVSTLKIQRTQQEDSAVYLCASSGRQGYPSYEQYFGPGTRLTVT.

Only a few counts were recorded for this clone. The chain couples TRBV13 to TRBJ2-2; a weak D match, TRBD1 (6 bases). Germline V gives CDR1 PRHDT, CDR2 FYEKMQ (reference sequence). V was trimmed by 7 bases and J by 2 bases, leaving 14 bases between them. The CDR3 extends over 15 amino acids. The CDR3 is CASNQPGDNTGELFF. CDR3 nucleotide sequence: TGTGCCAGCAACCAACCAGGGGACAACACCGGGGAGCTGTTTTTT. Full variable domain (missing parts from reference TRBV13 and TRBJ2-2): AAGVIQSPRHLIKEKRETATLKCYPIPRHDTVYWYQQGPGQDPQFLISFYEKMQSDKGSIPDRFSAQQFSDYHSELNMSSLELGDSALYFCASNQPGDNTGELFFGEGSRLTVL.

This chain links TRBV2 with TRBJ1-3, with 7 bases fitting TRBD1. Losses at the gene ends were 4 bases for V and 4 bases for J; bases not matched to a gene: 10. The CDR3 is made up of 16 amino acids. Germline loops: CDR1 SNHLY, CDR2 FYNNEI. This CDR3 reads CASSAEGANSGNTIYF. The CDR3 coding sequence is TGTGCCAGCAGTGCAGAGGGGGCAAATTCCGGAAACACCATATATTTT.

In this sample, this clone turned up a few times. The V call is TRBV10-2, the J call TRBJ1-1; TRBD1 matches 7 bases. V shed 6 bases and J 8 bases; nucleotides not matched to a gene: 6. The germline gives CDR1 WSHSY, CDR2 SAAADI. The CDR3 has 12 residues. The CDR3: CASSVSGQEAFF. As DNA, the CDR3 is TGCGCCAGCAGCGTATCGGGACAGGAAGCTTTCTTT.

For this clone: One end of the junction is discordant with germline, which a read error may explain. The chain employs TRBV15 and TRBJ1-2, with unresolved D. The CDR3 has 15 residues. Per the germline V gene, CDR1 is LNHNV and CDR2 is YYDKDF (reference sequence). The CDR3: CATSRAGVLAYGYNF. Written as DNA, the CDR3 is TGTGCCACCAGCAGAGCCGGGGTATTAGCGTATGGCTACAACTTC.

V and J are TRBV7-8 and TRBJ1-5; 7 nucleotides match TRBD1. V shed 0 bases, J shed 7 bases, and the junction held 12 bases outside the gene matches. The V gene's germline CDR1 is SGHVS and CDR2 FQNEAQ. This CDR3 is built from 17 residues. The CDR3 DNA reads TGTGCCAGCAGCTTAGCCCCGGGACAGACCCTGGGACAGCCCCAGCATTTT. The encoded protein is CASSLAPGQTLGQPQHF. Full variable domain (missing parts from reference TRBV7-8 and TRBJ1-5): GAGVSQSPRYKVAKRGQDVALRCDPISGHVSLFWYQQALGQGPEFLTYFQNEAQLDKSGLPSDRFFAERPEGSVSTLKIQRTQQEDSAVYLCASSLAPGQTLGQPQHFGDGTRLSIL.

This clone was detected a few times. The rearrangement uses TRBV27 and TRBJ1-5; 7 bases agree with TRBD1. The V gene's germline CDR1 is MNHEY and CDR2 SMNVEV (reference sequence). V shed 6 bases, J shed 1 base, and the junction held 3 bases outside the gene matches. The CDR3 is 14 amino acids. The chain's CDR3 is CASSTGASNQPQHF. In nucleotides, the CDR3 is TGTGCCAGCAGCACAGGGGCCAGCAATCAGCCCCAGCATTTT.

Only a few counts were recorded for this clone. The same CDR3 is also encoded by other DNA sequences in this sample. V is TRBV7-8 and J is TRBJ1-3; D unresolved. Per the germline V gene, CDR1 is SGHVS and CDR2 is FQNEAQ. The V and J ends lost 6 bases and 0 bases respectively, with 9 bases between them. CDR3 length: 14 residues. The CDR3, as DNA: TGTGCCAGCAGTGAAAAGCTCTCTGGAAACACCATATATTTT. As protein: CASSEKLSGNTIYF.

This clone was counted a few times. The chain employs TRBV2 and TRBJ1-2; 9 nucleotides match TRBD1. The CDR3 contains 12 residues. In germline, CDR1 is SNHLY, CDR2 FYNNEI. The trim removed 6 bases at V and 8 bases at J, leaving 4 bases unmatched. CDR3 DNA sequence: TGTGCCAGCAGCCGACAGGGGGAAGGCTACACCTTC. Translating it yields CASSRQGEGYTF.